This TCR beta chain was sequenced for a study of brain T cells in children with intractable seizures. Findings of the study overall: Only CDR3 sequence similarity suggested viral specificity, without known HCMV serostatus. Absence of clones before surgery may stem from lower sequencing depth.

Measured with immunoSEQ multiplex PCR; TCRdb has only the in-frame clones, and not every one. The profile shows 110,000 or so clones, roughly 94% of them singletons. Pre-surgery treatment included at least one anti-epileptic drug. Per germline, CDR1 SGHAT and CDR2 FQDESV (reference sequence). V dropped 5 bases and J dropped 0 bases, with 5 bases sitting between them. This CDR3 is 12 amino acids long. Points on this clone: The antigen is unknown.

The gene calls are TRBV11-1 and TRBJ2-7; the D is unclear. The sequence came from a boy less than two years old with hemimegalencephaly and intractable seizures. This sample comprised peripheral blood, obtained at surgery. Here the CDR3 reads CASSPSSYEQYF. Here the CDR3 DNA reads TGTGCCAGCAGCCCGAGCTCCTACGAGCAGTACTTC.